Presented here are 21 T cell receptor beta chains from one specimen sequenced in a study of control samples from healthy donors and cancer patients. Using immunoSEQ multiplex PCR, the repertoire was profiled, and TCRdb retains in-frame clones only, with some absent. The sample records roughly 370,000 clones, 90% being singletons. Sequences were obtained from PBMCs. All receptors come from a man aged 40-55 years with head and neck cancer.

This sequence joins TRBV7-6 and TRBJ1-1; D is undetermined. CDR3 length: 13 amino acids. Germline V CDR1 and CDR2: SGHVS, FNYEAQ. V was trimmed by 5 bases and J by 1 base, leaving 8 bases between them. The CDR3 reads CASSPDSNTEAFF. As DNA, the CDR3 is TGTGCCAGCAGCCCGGACTCGAACACTGAAGCTTTCTTT. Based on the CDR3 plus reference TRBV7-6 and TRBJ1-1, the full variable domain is GAGVSQSPRYKVTKRGQDVALRCDPISGHVSLYWYRQALGQGPEFLTYFNYEAQQDKSGLPNDRFSAERPEGSISTLTIQRTEQRDSAMYRCASSPDSNTEAFFGQGTRLTVV.

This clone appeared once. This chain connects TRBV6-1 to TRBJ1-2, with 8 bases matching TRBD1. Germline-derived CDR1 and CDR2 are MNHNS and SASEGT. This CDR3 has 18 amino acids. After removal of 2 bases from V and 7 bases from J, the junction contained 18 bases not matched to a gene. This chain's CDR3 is CASSESVFQGAIYPGYTF. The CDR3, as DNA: TGTGCCAGCAGTGAAAGCGTTTTTCAGGGGGCGATTTATCCTGGCTACACCTTC.

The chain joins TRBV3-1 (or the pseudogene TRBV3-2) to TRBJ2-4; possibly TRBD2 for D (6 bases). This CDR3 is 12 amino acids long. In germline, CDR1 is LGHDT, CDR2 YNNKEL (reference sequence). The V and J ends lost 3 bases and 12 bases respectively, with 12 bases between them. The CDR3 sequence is CASSHPAGSQYF. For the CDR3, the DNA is TGTGCCAGCAGCCACCCAGCGGGCAGTCAGTACTTC.

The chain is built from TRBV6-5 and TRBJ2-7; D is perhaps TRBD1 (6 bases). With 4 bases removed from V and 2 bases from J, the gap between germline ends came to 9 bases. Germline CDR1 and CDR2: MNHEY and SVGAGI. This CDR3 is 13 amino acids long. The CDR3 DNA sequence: TGTGCCAGCAGTTCAAGACAGGCCTACGAGCAGTACTTC. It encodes CASSSRQAYEQYF.

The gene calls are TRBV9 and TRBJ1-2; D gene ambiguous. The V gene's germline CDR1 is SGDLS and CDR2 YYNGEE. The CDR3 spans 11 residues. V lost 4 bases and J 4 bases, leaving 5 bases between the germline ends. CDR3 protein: CASSSIYGYTF. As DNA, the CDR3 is TGTGCCAGCAGCAGCATCTATGGCTACACCTTC.

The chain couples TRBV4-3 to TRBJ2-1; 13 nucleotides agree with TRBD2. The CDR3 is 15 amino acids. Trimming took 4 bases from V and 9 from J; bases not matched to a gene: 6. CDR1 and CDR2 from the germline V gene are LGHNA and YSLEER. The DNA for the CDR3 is TGCGCCAGCAGCCGAGGACTAGCGGGGGATCGTGAGCAGTTCTTC. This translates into CASSRGLAGDREQFF.

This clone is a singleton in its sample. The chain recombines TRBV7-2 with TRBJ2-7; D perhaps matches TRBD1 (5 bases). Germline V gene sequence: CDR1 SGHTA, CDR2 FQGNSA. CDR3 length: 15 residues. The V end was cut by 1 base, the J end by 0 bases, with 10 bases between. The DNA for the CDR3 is TGTGCCAGCAGCTTAGGGGGCGTAGCCTCCTACGAGCAGTACTTC. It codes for CASSLGGVASYEQYF.

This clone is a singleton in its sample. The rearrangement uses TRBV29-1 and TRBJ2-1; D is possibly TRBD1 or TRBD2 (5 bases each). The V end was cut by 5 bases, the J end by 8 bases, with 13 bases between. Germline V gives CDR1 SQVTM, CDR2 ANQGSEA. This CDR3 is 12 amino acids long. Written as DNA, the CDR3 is TGCAGCGTTAAGGAACGGGACGATGAGCAGTTCTTC. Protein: CSVKERDDEQFF.

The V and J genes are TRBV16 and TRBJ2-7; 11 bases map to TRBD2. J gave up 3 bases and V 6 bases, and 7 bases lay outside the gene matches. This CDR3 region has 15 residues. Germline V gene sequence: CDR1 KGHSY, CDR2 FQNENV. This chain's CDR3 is CASSGGLAELYEQYF. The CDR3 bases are TGTGCCAGCAGTGGGGGACTAGCGGAACTCTACGAGCAGTACTTC.

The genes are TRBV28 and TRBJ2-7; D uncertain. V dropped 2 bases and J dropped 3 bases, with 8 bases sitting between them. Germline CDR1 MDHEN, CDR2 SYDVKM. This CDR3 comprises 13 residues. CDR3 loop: CASSLLTDYEQYF. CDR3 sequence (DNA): TGTGCCAGCAGTTTACTGACGGACTACGAGCAGTACTTC.

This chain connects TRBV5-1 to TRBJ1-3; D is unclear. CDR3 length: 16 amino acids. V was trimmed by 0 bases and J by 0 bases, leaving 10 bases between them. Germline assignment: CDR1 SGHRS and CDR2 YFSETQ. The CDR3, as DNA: TGCGCCAGCAGCTTGGGACGGGAGAGCTCTGGAAACACCATATATTTT. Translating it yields CASSLGRESSGNTIYF.

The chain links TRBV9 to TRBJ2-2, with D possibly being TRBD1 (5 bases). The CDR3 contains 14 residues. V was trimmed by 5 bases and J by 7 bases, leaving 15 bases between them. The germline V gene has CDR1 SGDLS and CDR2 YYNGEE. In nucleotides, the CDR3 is TGTGCCAGCAGGGGCTCAGGGAATAACGGGGAGCTGTTTTTT. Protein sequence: CASRGSGNNGELFF.

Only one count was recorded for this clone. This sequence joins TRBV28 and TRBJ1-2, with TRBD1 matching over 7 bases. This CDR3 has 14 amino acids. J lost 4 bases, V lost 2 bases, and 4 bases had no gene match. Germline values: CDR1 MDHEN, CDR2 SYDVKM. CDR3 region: CASSLLRDSYGYTF. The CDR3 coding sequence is TGTGCCAGCAGTTTACTACGGGACAGCTATGGCTACACCTTC.

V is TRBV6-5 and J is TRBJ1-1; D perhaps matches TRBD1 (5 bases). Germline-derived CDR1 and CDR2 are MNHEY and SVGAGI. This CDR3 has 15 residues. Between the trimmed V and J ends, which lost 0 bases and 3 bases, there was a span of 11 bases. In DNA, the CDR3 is TGTGCCAGCAGTTACTCGGCCGGGGCCCACACTGAAGCTTTCTTT. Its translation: CASSYSAGAHTEAFF.

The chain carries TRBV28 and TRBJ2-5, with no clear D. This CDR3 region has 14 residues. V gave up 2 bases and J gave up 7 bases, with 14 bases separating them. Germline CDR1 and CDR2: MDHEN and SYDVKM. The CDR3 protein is CASSLQGGAGTQYF. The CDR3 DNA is TGTGCCAGCAGTTTACAAGGCGGCGCCGGGACCCAGTACTTC.

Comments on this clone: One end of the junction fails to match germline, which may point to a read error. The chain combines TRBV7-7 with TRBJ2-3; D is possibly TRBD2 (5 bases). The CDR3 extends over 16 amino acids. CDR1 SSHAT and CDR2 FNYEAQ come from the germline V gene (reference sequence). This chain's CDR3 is CASSLNAGGSTDTQYF. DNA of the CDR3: TGTGCTAGCAGCCTGAATGCCGGCGGGAGCACAGATACGCAGTATTTT.

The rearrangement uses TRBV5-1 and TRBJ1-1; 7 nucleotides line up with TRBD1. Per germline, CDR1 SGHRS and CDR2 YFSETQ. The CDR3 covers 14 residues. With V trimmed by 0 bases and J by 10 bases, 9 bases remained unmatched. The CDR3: CASSLDRGQVGAFF. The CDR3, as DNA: TGCGCCAGCAGCTTGGATAGAGGACAGGTCGGAGCTTTCTTT. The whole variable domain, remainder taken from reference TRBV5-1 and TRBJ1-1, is KAGVTQTPRYLIKTRGQQVTLSCSPISGHRSVSWYQQTPGQGLQFLFEYFSETQRNKGNFPGRFSGRQFSNSRSEMNVSTLELGDSALYLCASSLDRGQVGAFFGQGTRLTVV.

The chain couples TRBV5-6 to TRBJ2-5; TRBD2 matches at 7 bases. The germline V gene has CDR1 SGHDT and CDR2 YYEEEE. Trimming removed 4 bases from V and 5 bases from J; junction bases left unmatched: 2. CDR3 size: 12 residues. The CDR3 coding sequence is TGTGCCAGCAGCCTCGGGAGGGAGACCCAGTACTTC. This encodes CASSLGRETQYF. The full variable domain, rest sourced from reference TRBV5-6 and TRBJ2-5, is DAGVTQSPTHLIKTRGQQVTLRCSPKSGHDTVSWYQQALGQGPQFIFQYYEEEERQRGNFPDRFSGHQFPNYSSELNVNALLLGDSALYLCASSLGRETQYFGPGTRLLVL.

Written as DNA, the CDR3 is TGTGCCAGTGGGGTGGGACAGGGCTACAATCAGCCCCAGCATTTT. Amino acid sequence: CASGVGQGYNQPQHF. This chain links TRBV19 with TRBJ1-5; 9 bases line up with TRBD1. The germline V gene has CDR1 LNHDA and CDR2 SQIVND (reference sequence). V trimming: 8 bases; J trimming: 3 bases; junction bases outside the gene matches: 8. The CDR3 spans 15 residues.

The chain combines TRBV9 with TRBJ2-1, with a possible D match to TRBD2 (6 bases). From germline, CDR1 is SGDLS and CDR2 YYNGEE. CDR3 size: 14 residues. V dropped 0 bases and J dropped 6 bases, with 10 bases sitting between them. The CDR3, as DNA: TGTGCCAGCAGCGTAGACAGCGGGTCCAATGAGCAGTTCTTC. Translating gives CASSVDSGSNEQFF.

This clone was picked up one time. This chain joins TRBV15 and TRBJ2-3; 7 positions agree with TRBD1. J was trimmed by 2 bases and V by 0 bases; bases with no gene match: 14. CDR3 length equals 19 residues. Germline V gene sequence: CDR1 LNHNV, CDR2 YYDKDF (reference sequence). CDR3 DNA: TGTGCCACCAGCAGAGATTCTATGCGTAGGGGGCGAGCCACAGATACGCAGTATTTT. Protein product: CATSRDSMRRGRATDTQYF.